The following is a TCR beta chain sequence with its context. What it binds is not known. This entry is derived from a study of cytomegalovirus exposure and HLA in healthy donors. Study-wide points: As a later analysis showed, several of the most significant clusters appeared to be linked to common viral pathogens. A later analysis showed that HLA-associated TCR beta chains had undergone more clonal expansion than equally common others. Approximately 18,000 TCR beta sequences were associated with HLA alleles at 0.05 false discovery rate in a later analysis.

V lost 6 bases to trimming and J lost 5 bases, with 19 bases between them. Germline V gene sequence: CDR1 MDHEN, CDR2 SYDVKM. This CDR3 spans 16 amino acids. The study ran its PCR with 60 Vbeta and 13 Jbeta primers. Sequenced by immunoSEQ multiplex PCR; TCRdb stores in-frame clones only, minus some. The sample lists 90,000 to 120,000 clones; 65% to 80% were seen once. There were likely unrecorded immune exposures, though donors were nominally healthy when sampled. The TCR comes from a male donor in good health and CMV-seronegative. The sample taken for sequencing was PBMCs. V is TRBV28 and J is TRBJ2-2, with D possibly matching TRBD1 (5 bases). The CDR3 sequence is CASRQPDGQGTGELFF. As DNA, the CDR3 is TGTGCCAGCAGACAACCCGACGGACAAGGAACCGGGGAGCTGTTTTTT.